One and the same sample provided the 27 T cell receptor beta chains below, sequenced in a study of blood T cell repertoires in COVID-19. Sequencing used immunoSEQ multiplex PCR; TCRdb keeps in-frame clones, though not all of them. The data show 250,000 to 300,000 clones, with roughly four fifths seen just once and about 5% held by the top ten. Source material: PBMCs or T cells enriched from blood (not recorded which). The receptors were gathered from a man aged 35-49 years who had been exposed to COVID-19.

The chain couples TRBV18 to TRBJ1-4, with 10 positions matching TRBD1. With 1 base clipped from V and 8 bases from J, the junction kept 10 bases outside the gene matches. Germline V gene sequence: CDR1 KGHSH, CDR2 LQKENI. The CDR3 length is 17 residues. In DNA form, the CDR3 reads TGTGCCAGCTCACCACGCGACCCGGGACAGGGGAGAGAAAAACTGTTTTTT. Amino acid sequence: CASSPRDPGQGREKLFF.

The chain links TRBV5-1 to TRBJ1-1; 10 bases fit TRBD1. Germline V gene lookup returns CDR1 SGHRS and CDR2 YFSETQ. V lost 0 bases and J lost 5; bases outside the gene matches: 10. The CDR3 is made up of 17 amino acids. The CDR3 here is CASSLGYPGQGTTEAFF. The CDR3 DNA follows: TGCGCCAGCAGCTTGGGATATCCGGGACAGGGGACGACTGAAGCTTTCTTT.

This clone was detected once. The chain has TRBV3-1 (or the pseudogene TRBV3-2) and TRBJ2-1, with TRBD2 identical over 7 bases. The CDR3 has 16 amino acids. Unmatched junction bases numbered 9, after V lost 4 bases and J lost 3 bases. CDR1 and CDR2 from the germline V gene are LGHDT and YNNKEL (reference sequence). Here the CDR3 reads CASSPQAGLVYNEQFF. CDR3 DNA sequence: TGTGCCAGCAGCCCCCAAGCGGGATTGGTCTACAATGAGCAGTTCTTC.

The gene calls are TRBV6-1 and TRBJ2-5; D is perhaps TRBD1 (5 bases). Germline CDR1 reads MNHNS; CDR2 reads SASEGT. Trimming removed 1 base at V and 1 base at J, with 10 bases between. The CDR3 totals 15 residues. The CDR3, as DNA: TGTGCCAGCAGTGAAGGACCAGGGTCCCAAGAGACCCAGTACTTC. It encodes CASSEGPGSQETQYF.

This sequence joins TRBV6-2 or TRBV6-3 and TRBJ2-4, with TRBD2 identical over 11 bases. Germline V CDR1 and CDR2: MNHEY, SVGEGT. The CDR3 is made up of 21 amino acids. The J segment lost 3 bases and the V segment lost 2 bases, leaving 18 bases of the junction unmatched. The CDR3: CASSYPRDLIAGGSRKNIQYF. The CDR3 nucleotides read TGTGCCAGCAGTTACCCCCGGGACTTAATAGCGGGAGGGTCCCGCAAAAACATTCAGTACTTC.

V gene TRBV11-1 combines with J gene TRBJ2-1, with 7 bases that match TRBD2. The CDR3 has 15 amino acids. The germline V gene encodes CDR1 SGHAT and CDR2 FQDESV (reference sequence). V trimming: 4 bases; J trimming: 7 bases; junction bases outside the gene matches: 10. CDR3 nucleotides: TGTGCCAGCAGCTCCGGACTAGGAGTATTAAATGAGCAGTTCTTC. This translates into CASSSGLGVLNEQFF.

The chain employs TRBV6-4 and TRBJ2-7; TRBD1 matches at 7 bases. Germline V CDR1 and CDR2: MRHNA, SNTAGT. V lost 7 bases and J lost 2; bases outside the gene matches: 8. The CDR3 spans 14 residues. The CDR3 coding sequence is TGTGCCAGCAAAATGGGGCAGGGGGCCTACGAGCAGTACTTC. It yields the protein CASKMGQGAYEQYF.

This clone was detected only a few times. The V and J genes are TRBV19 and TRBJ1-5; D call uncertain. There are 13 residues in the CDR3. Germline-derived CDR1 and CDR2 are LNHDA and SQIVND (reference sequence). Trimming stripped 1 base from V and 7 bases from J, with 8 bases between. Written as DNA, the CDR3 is TGTGCCAGTAGTATAGCGGTACGACAGCCCCAGCATTTT. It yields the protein CASSIAVRQPQHF.

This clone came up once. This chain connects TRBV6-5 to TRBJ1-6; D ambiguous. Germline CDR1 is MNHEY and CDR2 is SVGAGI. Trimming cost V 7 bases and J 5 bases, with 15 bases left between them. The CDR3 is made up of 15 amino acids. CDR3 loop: CASKTVGTNNSPLHF. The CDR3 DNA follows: TGTGCCAGCAAAACTGTGGGCACCAATAATTCACCCCTCCACTTT.

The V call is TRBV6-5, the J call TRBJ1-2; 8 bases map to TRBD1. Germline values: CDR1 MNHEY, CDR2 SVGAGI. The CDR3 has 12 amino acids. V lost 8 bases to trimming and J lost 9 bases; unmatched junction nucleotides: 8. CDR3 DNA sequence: TGTGCCAGCTCAAAGACAGGGGTGAGCTACACCTTC. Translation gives CASSKTGVSYTF.

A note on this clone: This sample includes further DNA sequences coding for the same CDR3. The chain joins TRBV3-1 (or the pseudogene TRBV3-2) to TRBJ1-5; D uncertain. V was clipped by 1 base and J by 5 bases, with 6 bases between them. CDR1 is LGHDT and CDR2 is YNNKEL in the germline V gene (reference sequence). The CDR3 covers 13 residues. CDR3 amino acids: CASSQVRDQPQHF. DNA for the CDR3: TGTGCCAGCAGCCAAGTCCGGGATCAGCCCCAGCATTTT.

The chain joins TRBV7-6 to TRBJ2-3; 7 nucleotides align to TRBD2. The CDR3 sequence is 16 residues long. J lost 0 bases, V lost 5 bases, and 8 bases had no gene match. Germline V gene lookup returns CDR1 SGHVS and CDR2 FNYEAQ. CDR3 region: CASSPTSSGSTDTQYF. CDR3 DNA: TGTGCCAGCAGCCCTACCTCTAGCGGTAGCACAGATACGCAGTATTTT.

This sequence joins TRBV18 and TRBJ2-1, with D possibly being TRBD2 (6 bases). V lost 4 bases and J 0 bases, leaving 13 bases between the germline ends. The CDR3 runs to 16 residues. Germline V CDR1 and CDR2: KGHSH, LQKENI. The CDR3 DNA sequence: TGTGCCAGCTCACGGGGAGGCCGGAGCTCCTACAATGAGCAGTTCTTC. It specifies CASSRGGRSSYNEQFF. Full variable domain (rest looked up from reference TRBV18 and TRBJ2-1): NAGVMQNPRHLVRRRGQEARLRCSPMKGHSHVYWYRQLPEEGLKFMVYLQKENIIDESGMPKERFSAEFPKEGPSILRIQQVVRGDSAAYFCASSRGGRSSYNEQFFGPGTRLTVL.

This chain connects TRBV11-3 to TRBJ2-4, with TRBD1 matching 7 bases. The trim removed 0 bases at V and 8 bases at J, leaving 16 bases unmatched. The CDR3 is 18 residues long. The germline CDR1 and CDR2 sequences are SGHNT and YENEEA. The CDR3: CASSLDPGTVGVVDIQYF. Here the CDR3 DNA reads TGTGCCAGCAGCTTAGATCCCGGGACAGTTGGCGTTGTTGACATTCAGTACTTC.

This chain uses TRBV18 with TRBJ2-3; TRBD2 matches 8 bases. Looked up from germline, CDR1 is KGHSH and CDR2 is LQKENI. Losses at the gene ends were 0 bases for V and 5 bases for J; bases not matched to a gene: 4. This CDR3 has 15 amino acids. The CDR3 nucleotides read TGTGCCAGCTCACCACCGGCCCTAGCGGGAGATACGCAGTATTTT. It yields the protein CASSPPALAGDTQYF.

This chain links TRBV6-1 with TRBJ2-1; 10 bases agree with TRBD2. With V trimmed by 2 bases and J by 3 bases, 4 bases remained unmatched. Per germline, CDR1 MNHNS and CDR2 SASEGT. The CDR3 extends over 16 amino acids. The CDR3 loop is CASSERTSGRYNEQFF. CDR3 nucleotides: TGTGCCAGCAGTGAACGGACTAGCGGACGCTACAATGAGCAGTTCTTC.

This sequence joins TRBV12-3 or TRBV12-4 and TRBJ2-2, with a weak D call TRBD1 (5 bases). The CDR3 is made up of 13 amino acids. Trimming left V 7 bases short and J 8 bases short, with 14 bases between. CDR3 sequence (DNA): TGTGCCAGCATAAACAGGTCACCAGGGGAGCTGTTTTTT. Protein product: CASINRSPGELFF.

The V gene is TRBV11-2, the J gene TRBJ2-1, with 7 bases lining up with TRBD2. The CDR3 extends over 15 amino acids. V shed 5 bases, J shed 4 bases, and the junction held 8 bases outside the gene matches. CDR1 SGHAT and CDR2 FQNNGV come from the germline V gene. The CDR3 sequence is CASSPRLAGYNEQFF. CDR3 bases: TGTGCCAGCAGCCCTCGACTAGCTGGGTACAATGAGCAGTTCTTC.

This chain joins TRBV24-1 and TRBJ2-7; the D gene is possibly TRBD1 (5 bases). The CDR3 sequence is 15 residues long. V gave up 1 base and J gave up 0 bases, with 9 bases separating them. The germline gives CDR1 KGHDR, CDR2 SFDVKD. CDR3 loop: CATSDFNRISYEQYF. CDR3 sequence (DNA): TGTGCCACCAGTGATTTTAACAGGATCTCCTACGAGCAGTACTTC.

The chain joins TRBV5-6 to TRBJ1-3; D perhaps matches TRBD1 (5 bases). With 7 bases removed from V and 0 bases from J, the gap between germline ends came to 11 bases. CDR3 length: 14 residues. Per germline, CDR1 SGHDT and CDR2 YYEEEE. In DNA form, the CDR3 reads TGTGCCAGCGGCGCAGGGCTCTCTGGAAACACCATATATTTT. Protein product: CASGAGLSGNTIYF.

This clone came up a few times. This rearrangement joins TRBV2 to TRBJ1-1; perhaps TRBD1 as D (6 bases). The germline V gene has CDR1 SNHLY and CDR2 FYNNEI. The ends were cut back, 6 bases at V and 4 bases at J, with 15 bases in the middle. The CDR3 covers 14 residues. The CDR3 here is CASRRTVQSTEAFF. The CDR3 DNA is TGTGCCAGCAGGCGGACAGTTCAGAGCACTGAAGCTTTCTTT.

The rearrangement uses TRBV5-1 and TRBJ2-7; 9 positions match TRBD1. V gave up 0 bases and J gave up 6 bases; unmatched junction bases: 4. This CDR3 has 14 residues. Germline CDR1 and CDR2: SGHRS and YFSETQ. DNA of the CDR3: TGCGCCAGCAGCTTGGGAGAGACAGGGGGCGAGCAGTACTTC. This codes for CASSLGETGGEQYF.

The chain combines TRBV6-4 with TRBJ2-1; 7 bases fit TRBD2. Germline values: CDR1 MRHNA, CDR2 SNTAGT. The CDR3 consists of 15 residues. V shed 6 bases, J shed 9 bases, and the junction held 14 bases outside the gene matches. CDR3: CASRNEATSSSEQFF. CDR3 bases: TGTGCCAGCAGGAACGAAGCGACTAGCTCGAGTGAGCAGTTCTTC.

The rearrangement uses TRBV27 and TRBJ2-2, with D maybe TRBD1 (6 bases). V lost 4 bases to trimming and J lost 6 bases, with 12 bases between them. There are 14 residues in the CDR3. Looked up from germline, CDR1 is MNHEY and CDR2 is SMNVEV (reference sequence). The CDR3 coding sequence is TGTGCCAGCAGTTCACAGGGATGGGCCGGGGAGCTGTTTTTT. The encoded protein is CASSSQGWAGELFF.

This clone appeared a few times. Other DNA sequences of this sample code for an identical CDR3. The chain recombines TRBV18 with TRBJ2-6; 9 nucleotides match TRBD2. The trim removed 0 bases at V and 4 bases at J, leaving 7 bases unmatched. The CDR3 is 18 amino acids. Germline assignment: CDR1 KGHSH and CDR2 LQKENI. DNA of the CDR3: TGTGCCAGCTCACCACCTAGCGGGAGAGTTTCCGGGGCCAACGTCCTGACTTTC. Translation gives CASSPPSGRVSGANVLTF.

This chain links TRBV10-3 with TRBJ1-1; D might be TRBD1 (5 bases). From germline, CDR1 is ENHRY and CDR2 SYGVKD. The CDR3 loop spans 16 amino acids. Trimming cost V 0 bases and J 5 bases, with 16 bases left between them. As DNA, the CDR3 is TGTGCCATCAGTGAGTCGAAGGGTCAGGGTAAGACTGAAGCTTTCTTT. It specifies CAISESKGQGKTEAFF.

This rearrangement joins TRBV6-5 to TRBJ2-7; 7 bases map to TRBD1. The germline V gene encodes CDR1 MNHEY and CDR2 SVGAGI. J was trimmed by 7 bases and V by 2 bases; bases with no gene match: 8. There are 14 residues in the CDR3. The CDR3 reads CASSYGQGVGEQYF. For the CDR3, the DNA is TGTGCCAGCAGTTACGGGCAGGGGGTCGGTGAGCAGTACTTC.